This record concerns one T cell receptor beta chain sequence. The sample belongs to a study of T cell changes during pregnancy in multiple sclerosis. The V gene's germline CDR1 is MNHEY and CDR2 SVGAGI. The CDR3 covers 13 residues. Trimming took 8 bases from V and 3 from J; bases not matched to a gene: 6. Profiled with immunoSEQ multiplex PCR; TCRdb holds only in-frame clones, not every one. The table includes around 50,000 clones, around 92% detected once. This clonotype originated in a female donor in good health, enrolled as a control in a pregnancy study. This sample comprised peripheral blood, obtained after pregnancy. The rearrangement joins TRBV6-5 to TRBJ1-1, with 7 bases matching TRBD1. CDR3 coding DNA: TGTGCCAGCCTCTCGACAGGGTACACTGAAGCTTTCTTT. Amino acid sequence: CASLSTGYTEAFF.